These T cell receptor beta chains were read from a single sample in a study of Graves' ophthalmopathy and Graves' hyperthyroidism. Using its own MiXCR run on the multiplex PCR reads, TCRdb lists one record per CDR3 protein. Of roughly 480,000 distinct CDR3 sequences listed, around an eighth are singletons. The sample consisted of blood. Source of these receptors: a woman aged 25 to 45 with Graves' ophthalmopathy. CDR3s include the opening cysteine and the closing phenylalanine or tryptophan. The D gene is left open where the match is weak. Only part of the rows carry a size: once, few, many, or a class if the clone is expanded.

cdr3_nt: TGCGCCAGCAGCCAAGATTTTCAGGCGGAGGCCTACGAGCAGTACTTC
cdr3_aa: CASSQDFQAEAYEQYF
d_call: .
clone_size: many
j_call: TRBJ2-7
cdr3_length: 16
v_call: TRBV4-1

cdr3_nt: TGCAGTGCTTCTGGACAGGTCGAGCAGTACTTC
cdr3_aa: CSASGQVEQYF
d_call: TRBD1
clone_size: many
j_call: TRBJ2-7
cdr3_length: 11
v_call: TRBV20-1

cdr3_nt: TGTGCCGGCAGTTTCCCGGGACAGACCACAGATACGCAGTATTTT
cdr3_aa: CAGSFPGQTTDTQYF
d_call: TRBD1
clone_size: .
j_call: TRBJ2-3
cdr3_length: 15
v_call: TRBV12-3/TRBV12-4

cdr3_nt: TGTGCCAGCAGCGGCCGAACAGGGGGCACTGAAGCTTTCTTT
cdr3_aa: CASSGRTGGTEAFF
d_call: TRBD1
clone_size: few
j_call: TRBJ1-1
cdr3_length: 14
v_call: TRBV7-9

cdr3_nt: TGTGCCAGCAGTTTAGGCGGTCAGCTGAACACTGAAGCTTTCTTT
cdr3_aa: CASSLGGQLNTEAFF
d_call: .
clone_size: many
j_call: TRBJ1-1
cdr3_length: 15
v_call: TRBV28

cdr3_nt: TGTGCCAGCAGTTTAGCAACCCTGGACACTGAAGTTTTCTTT
cdr3_aa: CASSLATLDTEVFF
d_call: .
clone_size: .
j_call: TRBJ1-1
cdr3_length: 14
v_call: TRBV12-3/TRBV12-4

cdr3_nt: TGTGCCAGCAGTCCGACCCAGATGGGGGAGCAGTACTTC
cdr3_aa: CASSPTQMGEQYF
d_call: .
clone_size: many
j_call: TRBJ2-7
cdr3_length: 13
v_call: TRBV27

cdr3_nt: TGTGCCTGGGGGACGGAAAACACCATATATTTT
cdr3_aa: CAWGTENTIYF
d_call: .
clone_size: once
j_call: TRBJ1-3
cdr3_length: 11
v_call: TRBV30

cdr3_nt: TGTGCCAGCAGCTTGATGAACGGACGAATGAACACTGAAGCTTTCTTT
cdr3_aa: CASSLMNGRMNTEAFF
d_call: .
clone_size: few
j_call: TRBJ1-1
cdr3_length: 16
v_call: TRBV28

cdr3_nt: TGCGCCAGCAGCCTCCGGGACAGGGTTATCGGTACGCAGTATTTT
cdr3_aa: CASSLRDRVIGTQYF
d_call: TRBD1
clone_size: .
j_call: TRBJ2-3
cdr3_length: 15
v_call: TRBV5-1

cdr3_nt: TGTGCCAGCTCACCTCAGACGGGACAGAGCTATGGCTACACCTTC
cdr3_aa: CASSPQTGQSYGYTF
d_call: TRBD1
clone_size: .
j_call: TRBJ1-2
cdr3_length: 15
v_call: TRBV18

cdr3_nt: TGTGCCAGCAGTTACGGGGGGGCTACCCAAGAGACCCAGTACTTC
cdr3_aa: CASSYGGATQETQYF
d_call: .
clone_size: many
j_call: TRBJ2-5
cdr3_length: 15
v_call: TRBV6-5

cdr3_nt: TGTGCCAGCCTTAAGAGACAAGTAGAGACCGGGGAGCTGTTTTTT
cdr3_aa: CASLKRQVETGELFF
d_call: .
clone_size: few
j_call: TRBJ2-2
cdr3_length: 15
v_call: TRBV6-1

cdr3_nt: TGTGCCAGCAGTTTTTATGACAGTGAAGCTTTCTTT
cdr3_aa: CASSFYDSEAFF
d_call: .
clone_size: .
j_call: TRBJ1-1
cdr3_length: 12
v_call: TRBV12-3/TRBV12-4

cdr3_nt: TGTGCCTGGACGGCTACCTGGGTAAATTCACCCCTCCACTTT
cdr3_aa: CAWTATWVNSPLHF
d_call: .
clone_size: .
j_call: TRBJ1-6
cdr3_length: 14
v_call: TRBV30

cdr3_nt: TGTGCCAGCAGCGACCGCGGGGCGTACACTGAAGCTTTCTTT
cdr3_aa: CASSDRGAYTEAFF
d_call: .
clone_size: .
j_call: TRBJ1-1
cdr3_length: 14
v_call: TRBV7-2

cdr3_nt: TGTGCCATCAGTGAGCCGACAGGGACAGGGGCCGTGAACACTGAAGCTTTCTTT
cdr3_aa: CAISEPTGTGAVNTEAFF
d_call: TRBD1
clone_size: .
j_call: TRBJ1-1
cdr3_length: 18
v_call: TRBV10-3

cdr3_nt: TGTGCCAGCTCACCCACCGGGACAGCATCCTACGAGCAGTACTTC
cdr3_aa: CASSPTGTASYEQYF
d_call: TRBD1
clone_size: few
j_call: TRBJ2-7
cdr3_length: 15
v_call: TRBV18

cdr3_nt: TGTGCCATCAGCCTAGGCGACACTGAAGCTTTCTTT
cdr3_aa: CAISLGDTEAFF
d_call: .
clone_size: many
j_call: TRBJ1-1
cdr3_length: 12
v_call: TRBV10-3

cdr3_nt: TGTGCCAGCAGTCCTCCGACGGGACAGTCTTCTAACTATGGCTACACCTTC
cdr3_aa: CASSPPTGQSSNYGYTF
d_call: TRBD1
clone_size: many
j_call: TRBJ1-2
cdr3_length: 17
v_call: TRBV28

cdr3_nt: TGTGCCAGCAGTTTAGGGGGCAGCCATTCACCCCTCCACTTT
cdr3_aa: CASSLGGSHSPLHF
d_call: .
clone_size: many
j_call: TRBJ1-6
cdr3_length: 14
v_call: TRBV12-3/TRBV12-4

cdr3_nt: TGCAGTGCTAGGGGACAGGGACAAGAGACCCAGTACTTC
cdr3_aa: CSARGQGQETQYF
d_call: TRBD1
clone_size: many
j_call: TRBJ2-5
cdr3_length: 13
v_call: TRBV20-1

cdr3_nt: TGTGCCAGCAGTTGGGGACTGGTTTCACCCCTCCACTTT
cdr3_aa: CASSWGLVSPLHF
d_call: .
clone_size: .
j_call: TRBJ1-6
cdr3_length: 13
v_call: TRBV28

cdr3_nt: TGCGCCAGCAGCATCTGGGGACAGGGGAGAGAGACCCAGTACTTC
cdr3_aa: CASSIWGQGRETQYF
d_call: TRBD1
clone_size: many
j_call: TRBJ2-5
cdr3_length: 15
v_call: TRBV5-1

cdr3_nt: TGTGCCAGTAGTATTATAGCGGGGACCTACGAGCAGTACTTC
cdr3_aa: CASSIIAGTYEQYF
d_call: TRBD2
clone_size: .
j_call: TRBJ2-7
cdr3_length: 14
v_call: TRBV19

cdr3_nt: TGTGCCAGCAGCTCCGGACTGGCGACTGGAAACACCATATATTTT
cdr3_aa: CASSSGLATGNTIYF
d_call: .
clone_size: few
j_call: TRBJ1-3
cdr3_length: 15
v_call: TRBV11-3

cdr3_nt: TGTGCCAGCAGCAGTGAGGGACTAGCCTACGAGCAGTACTTC
cdr3_aa: CASSSEGLAYEQYF
d_call: TRBD2
clone_size: many
j_call: TRBJ2-7
cdr3_length: 14
v_call: TRBV13

cdr3_nt: TGTGCCAGCAGTTTTACCTCCCTGTACATGGGACTAGCGGGGGAGCAGTACTTC
cdr3_aa: CASSFTSLYMGLAGEQYF
d_call: TRBD2
clone_size: many
j_call: TRBJ2-7
cdr3_length: 18
v_call: TRBV28

cdr3_nt: TGTGCCACCAGTGATTTGGGGCCTAATCAGCCCCAGCATTTT
cdr3_aa: CATSDLGPNQPQHF
d_call: .
clone_size: many
j_call: TRBJ1-5
cdr3_length: 14
v_call: TRBV24-1

cdr3_nt: TGTGCCAGTAGTTACTTCTCACTAGCGGGGGGGCCGGAGGAGCAGTACTTC
cdr3_aa: CASSYFSLAGGPEEQYF
d_call: TRBD2
clone_size: .
j_call: TRBJ2-7
cdr3_length: 17
v_call: TRBV6-5

cdr3_nt: TGTGCCAGCAGCGGGGACAGCAATGAAGCTTTCTTT
cdr3_aa: CASSGDSNEAFF
d_call: TRBD1
clone_size: many
j_call: TRBJ1-1
cdr3_length: 12
v_call: TRBV11-1

cdr3_nt: TGCAGTGCTAGAGAGACAGGGGGCGGCTATGGCTACACCTTC
cdr3_aa: CSARETGGGYGYTF
d_call: TRBD1
clone_size: many
j_call: TRBJ1-2
cdr3_length: 14
v_call: TRBV20-1

cdr3_nt: TGTGCCAGCACTCAGGGGTTTAACTATGGCTACACCTTC
cdr3_aa: CASTQGFNYGYTF
d_call: .
clone_size: many
j_call: TRBJ1-2
cdr3_length: 13
v_call: TRBV28

cdr3_nt: TGTGCCAGCAGCCACCGGGACAGGGGTTTCCGGACTGAAGCTTTCTTT
cdr3_aa: CASSHRDRGFRTEAFF
d_call: TRBD1
clone_size: many
j_call: TRBJ1-1
cdr3_length: 16
v_call: TRBV28

cdr3_nt: TGTGCCAGCAGTTACTCGACAGGCATAGACTACGAGCAGTACTTC
cdr3_aa: CASSYSTGIDYEQYF
d_call: .
clone_size: .
j_call: TRBJ2-7
cdr3_length: 15
v_call: TRBV6-5

cdr3_nt: TGTGCCAGCAGTCAACCAGGGTCAGGTTCACCCCTCCACTTT
cdr3_aa: CASSQPGSGSPLHF
d_call: .
clone_size: many
j_call: TRBJ1-6
cdr3_length: 14
v_call: TRBV27

cdr3_nt: TGTGCCAGCAGTTTAACGAACCGGGGAGCTTTCTTT
cdr3_aa: CASSLTNRGAFF
d_call: .
clone_size: many
j_call: TRBJ1-1
cdr3_length: 12
v_call: TRBV12-3/TRBV12-4

cdr3_nt: TGTGCCAGCAGTTTCGGGAGGGGAAATCAGCCCCAGCATTTT
cdr3_aa: CASSFGRGNQPQHF
d_call: .
clone_size: many
j_call: TRBJ1-5
cdr3_length: 14
v_call: TRBV27

cdr3_nt: TGTGCCAGCAGTTTAGGAGTCTGGGGAGCCTCGAACTATGGCTACACCTTC
cdr3_aa: CASSLGVWGASNYGYTF
d_call: .
clone_size: few
j_call: TRBJ1-2
cdr3_length: 17
v_call: TRBV28

cdr3_nt: TGTGCCAGCAGTTTAGGTGGCAAGGAGGAAAACATTCAGTACTTC
cdr3_aa: CASSLGGKEENIQYF
d_call: .
clone_size: many
j_call: TRBJ2-4
cdr3_length: 15
v_call: TRBV12-3/TRBV12-4

cdr3_nt: TGCGCCAGCAGCTTGGATGATAGCCGGAGCGGAGATACGCAGTATTTT
cdr3_aa: CASSLDDSRSGDTQYF
d_call: .
clone_size: many
j_call: TRBJ2-3
cdr3_length: 16
v_call: TRBV5-1

cdr3_nt: TGTGCCAGCAGCTTGGCGGGACAGGGAGAGACCCAGTACTTC
cdr3_aa: CASSLAGQGETQYF
d_call: TRBD1
clone_size: many
j_call: TRBJ2-5
cdr3_length: 14
v_call: TRBV5-6

cdr3_nt: TGTGCCAGCAGCCAAGGGGGCTTAGCGGGGGACGTAAACATTCAGTACTTC
cdr3_aa: CASSQGGLAGDVNIQYF
d_call: TRBD2
clone_size: .
j_call: TRBJ2-4
cdr3_length: 17
v_call: TRBV3-1

cdr3_nt: TGTGCCAGCAGCTTAGGACGGACAGGGAAGGCAAATTCACCCCTCCACTTT
cdr3_aa: CASSLGRTGKANSPLHF
d_call: TRBD1
clone_size: many
j_call: TRBJ1-6
cdr3_length: 17
v_call: TRBV7-9

cdr3_nt: TGTGCCAGCAGTCCCACTGAACAATACGAGCAGTACTTC
cdr3_aa: CASSPTEQYEQYF
d_call: .
clone_size: many
j_call: TRBJ2-7
cdr3_length: 13
v_call: TRBV2

cdr3_nt: TGTGCCAGCAGTGAAGAACGGGACACCTCCTACGAGCAGTACTTC
cdr3_aa: CASSEERDTSYEQYF
d_call: .
clone_size: .
j_call: TRBJ2-7
cdr3_length: 15
v_call: TRBV27

cdr3_nt: TGTGCCAGCAGTTTAATGGGGCTCAGCAATCAGCCCCAGCATTTT
cdr3_aa: CASSLMGLSNQPQHF
d_call: .
clone_size: many
j_call: TRBJ1-5
cdr3_length: 15
v_call: TRBV28

cdr3_nt: TGCGCCAGCAGCCCAGGGACAGGGGTGGACGAGCAGTACTTT
cdr3_aa: CASSPGTGVDEQYF
d_call: TRBD1
clone_size: many
j_call: TRBJ2-7
cdr3_length: 14
v_call: TRBV5-1

cdr3_nt: TGTGCCAGCAGTGAGCTACAGGACAGGGAGTTGGGGACCCAGTACTTC
cdr3_aa: CASSELQDRELGTQYF
d_call: TRBD1
clone_size: .
j_call: TRBJ2-5
cdr3_length: 16
v_call: TRBV6-1

cdr3_nt: TGTGCCAGCAGCCAAGTGTCAGGGAGGACTGAAGCTTTCTTT
cdr3_aa: CASSQVSGRTEAFF
d_call: .
clone_size: .
j_call: TRBJ1-1
cdr3_length: 14
v_call: TRBV14

cdr3_nt: TGCAGCGTTGGACAGGGTTTCCACGAGCAGTACTTC
cdr3_aa: CSVGQGFHEQYF
d_call: TRBD1
clone_size: many
j_call: TRBJ2-7
cdr3_length: 12
v_call: TRBV29-1

cdr3_nt: TGCGCCAGCAGCCCCCGCGAGACGGCGTCCCCCTCCTACGAGCAGTACTTC
cdr3_aa: CASSPRETASPSYEQYF
d_call: .
clone_size: many
j_call: TRBJ2-7
cdr3_length: 17
v_call: TRBV5-1

cdr3_nt: TGTGCCAGCAGCTTAGACAGCATCACTGAAGCTTTCTTT
cdr3_aa: CASSLDSITEAFF
d_call: .
clone_size: .
j_call: TRBJ1-1
cdr3_length: 13
v_call: TRBV11-2